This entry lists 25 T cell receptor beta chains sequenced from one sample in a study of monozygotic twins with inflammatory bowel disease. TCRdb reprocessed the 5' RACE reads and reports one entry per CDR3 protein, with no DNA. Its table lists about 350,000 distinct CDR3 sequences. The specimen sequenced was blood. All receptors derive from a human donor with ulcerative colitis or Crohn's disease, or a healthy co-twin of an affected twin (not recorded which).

CDR3 sequence reads: CASSSTGNGGYTF. The chain links TRBV5-1 to TRBJ1-2; TCRdb selects TRBD1, and the lack of DNA leaves this call unchecked. The CDR3 length is 13 residues. CDR1 is SGHRS, CDR2 YFSETQ, per germline.

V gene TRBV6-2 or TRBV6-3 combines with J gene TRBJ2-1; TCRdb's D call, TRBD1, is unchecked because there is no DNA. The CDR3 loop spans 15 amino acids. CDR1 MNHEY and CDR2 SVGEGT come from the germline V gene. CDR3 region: CASRYRQGGHNEQFF.

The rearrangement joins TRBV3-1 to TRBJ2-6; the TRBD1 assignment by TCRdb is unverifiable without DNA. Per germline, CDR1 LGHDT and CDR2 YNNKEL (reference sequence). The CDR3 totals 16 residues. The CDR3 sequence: CASSQEGPGEANVLTF.

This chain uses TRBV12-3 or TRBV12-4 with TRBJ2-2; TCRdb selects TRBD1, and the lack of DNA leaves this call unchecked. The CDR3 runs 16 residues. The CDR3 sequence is CASSSRGQTNTGELFF.

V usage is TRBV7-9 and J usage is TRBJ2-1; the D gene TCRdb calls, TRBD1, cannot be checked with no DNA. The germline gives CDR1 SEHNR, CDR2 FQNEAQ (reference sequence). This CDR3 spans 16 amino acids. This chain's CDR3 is CASSPYRGRGENEQFF.

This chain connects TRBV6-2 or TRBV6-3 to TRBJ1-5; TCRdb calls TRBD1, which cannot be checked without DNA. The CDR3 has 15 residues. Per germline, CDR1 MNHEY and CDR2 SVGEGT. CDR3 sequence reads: CASNPPGQSNQPQHF.

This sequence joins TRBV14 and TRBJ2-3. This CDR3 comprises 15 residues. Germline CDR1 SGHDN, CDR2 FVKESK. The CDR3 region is CASSHYTSSTDTQYF. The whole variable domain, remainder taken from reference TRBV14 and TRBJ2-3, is EAGVTQFPSHSVIEKGQTVTLRCDPISGHDNLYWYRRVMGKEIKFLLHFVKESKQDESGMPNNRFLAERTGGTYSTLKVQPAELEDSGVYFCASSHYTSSTDTQYFGPGTRLTVL.

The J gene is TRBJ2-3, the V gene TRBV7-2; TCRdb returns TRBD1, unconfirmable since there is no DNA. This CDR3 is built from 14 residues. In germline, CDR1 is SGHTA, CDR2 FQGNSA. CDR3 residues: CASSLPGGWNTQYF.

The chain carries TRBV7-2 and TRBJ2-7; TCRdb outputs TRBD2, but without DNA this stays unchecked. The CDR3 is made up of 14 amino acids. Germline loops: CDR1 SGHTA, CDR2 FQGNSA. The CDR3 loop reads CASSLRPALGEQYF.

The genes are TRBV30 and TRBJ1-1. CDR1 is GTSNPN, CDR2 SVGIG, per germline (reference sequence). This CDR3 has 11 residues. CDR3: CAWSVVSDAFF.

The CDR3 loop reads CASSLAPYQRAANTGELFF. The chain recombines TRBV12-3 or TRBV12-4 with TRBJ2-2; checking the TCRdb D call of TRBD1 is not possible without DNA. This CDR3 has 19 amino acids.

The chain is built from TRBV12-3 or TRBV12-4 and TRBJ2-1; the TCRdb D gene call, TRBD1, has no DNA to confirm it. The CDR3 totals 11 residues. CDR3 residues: CASSNRGEQFF.

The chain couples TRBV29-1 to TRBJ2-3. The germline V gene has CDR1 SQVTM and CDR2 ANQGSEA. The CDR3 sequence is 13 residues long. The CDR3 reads CSVGQGNTDTQYF.

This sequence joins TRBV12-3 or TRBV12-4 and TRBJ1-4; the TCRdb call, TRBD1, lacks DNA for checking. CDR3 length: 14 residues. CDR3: CASSPRDANEKLFF.

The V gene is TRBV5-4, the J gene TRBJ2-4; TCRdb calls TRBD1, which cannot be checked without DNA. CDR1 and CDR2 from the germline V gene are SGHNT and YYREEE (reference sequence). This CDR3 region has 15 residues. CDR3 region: CASSLMTGSKNIQYF.

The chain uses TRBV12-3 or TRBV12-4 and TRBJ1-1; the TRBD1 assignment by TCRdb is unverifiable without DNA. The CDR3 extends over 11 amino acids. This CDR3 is CASSLWGQIFF.

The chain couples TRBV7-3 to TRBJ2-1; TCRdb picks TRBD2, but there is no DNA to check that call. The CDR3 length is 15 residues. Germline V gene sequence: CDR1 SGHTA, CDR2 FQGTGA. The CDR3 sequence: CASSLESSQYNEQFF.

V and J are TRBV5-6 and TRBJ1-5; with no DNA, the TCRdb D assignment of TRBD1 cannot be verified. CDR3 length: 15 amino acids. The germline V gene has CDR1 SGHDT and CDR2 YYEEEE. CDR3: CASSSRQSSNQPQHF.

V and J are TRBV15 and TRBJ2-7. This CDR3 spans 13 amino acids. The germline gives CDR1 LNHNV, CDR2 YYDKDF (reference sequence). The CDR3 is CATSRDGAYEQYF.

The CDR3 spells CASSLVTEQYF. The chain uses TRBV11-2 and TRBJ2-4. The CDR3 is 11 residues long. From germline, CDR1 is SGHAT and CDR2 FQNNGV.

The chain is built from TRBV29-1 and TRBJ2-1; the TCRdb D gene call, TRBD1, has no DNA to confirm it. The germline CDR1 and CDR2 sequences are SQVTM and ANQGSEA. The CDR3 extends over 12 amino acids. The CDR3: CSGGTGGNEQFF.

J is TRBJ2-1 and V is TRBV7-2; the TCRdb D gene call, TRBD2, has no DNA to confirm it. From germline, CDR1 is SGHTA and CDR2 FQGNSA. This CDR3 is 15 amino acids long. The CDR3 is CASKVAGNSYNEQFF.

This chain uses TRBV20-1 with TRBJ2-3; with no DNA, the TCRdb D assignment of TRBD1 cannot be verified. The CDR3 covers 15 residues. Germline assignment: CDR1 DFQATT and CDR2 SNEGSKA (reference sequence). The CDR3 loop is CSASAGTGVTDTQYF.

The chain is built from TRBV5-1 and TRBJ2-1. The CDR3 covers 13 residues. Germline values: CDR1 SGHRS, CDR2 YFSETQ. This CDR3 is CASSPDSYNEQFF.

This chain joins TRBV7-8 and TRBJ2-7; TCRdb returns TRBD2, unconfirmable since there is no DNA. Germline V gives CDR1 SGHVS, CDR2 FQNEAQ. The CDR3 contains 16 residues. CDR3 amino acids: CASSLGSSGRSYEQYF.